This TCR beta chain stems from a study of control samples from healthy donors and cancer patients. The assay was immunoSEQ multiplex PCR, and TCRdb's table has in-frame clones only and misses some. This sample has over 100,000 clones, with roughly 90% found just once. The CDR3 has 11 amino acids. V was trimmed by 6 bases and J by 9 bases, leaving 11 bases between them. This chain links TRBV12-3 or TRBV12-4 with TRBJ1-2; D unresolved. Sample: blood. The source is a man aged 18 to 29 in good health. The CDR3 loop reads CASSPGLSYTF. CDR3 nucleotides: TGTGCCAGCAGCCCCGGGCTGAGCTACACCTTC.